This paragraph reports one T cell receptor (beta chain). The source of the sample is a study of blood T cell repertoires in COVID-19. Study as a whole: Both acute and convalescent COVID-19 samples were obtained from the United States, Italy and Spain. T cells, B-cell-depleted T cells, or PBMCs supplied cDNA or gDNA.

Original processing methods: Cell counts per sample came from amplifying reference gene primers. Measured with immunoSEQ multiplex PCR; TCRdb has only the in-frame clones, and not every one. That table furnishes V, J and clone size, whereas the DNA furnished D and trimming. The sample includes 120,000 to 150,000 clones, 85% to 90% of them seen just once. Germline V gene sequence: CDR1 KGHSH, CDR2 LQKENI. The CDR3 spans 16 residues. The germline V and J ends were trimmed by 3 bases and 6 bases, with 20 bases remaining between them. Material for sequencing was peripheral blood. The chain links TRBV18 to TRBJ1-2; possibly TRBD1 for D (6 bases). The receptor was isolated from a woman aged 55-70 years with acute or convalescent COVID-19. The CDR3, as DNA: TGTGCCAGCTCACCGATTGGACAGAGCCAAACTGATGGCTACACCTTC. Translation: CASSPIGQSQTDGYTF.